Listed below are T cell receptor beta chains from one sample, sequenced in a study of cytomegalovirus exposure and HLA in healthy donors. The data were produced by immunoSEQ multiplex PCR, yet TCRdb's version contains in-frame clones alone and is incomplete. The data contain about 200,000 clones, around 79% of them seen just once; the ten biggest clones take up about 4.4%. Sequenced input: PBMCs. The source is a woman aged 25 to 39 in good health and CMV-seropositive. CDR3s include the opening cysteine and the closing phenylalanine or tryptophan. The D gene is left open where the match is weak. Clone size, where shown, is once, few, many, or a class for clones that have expanded.

clone_size	d_call	v_call	j_call	cdr3_aa	cdr3_nt
-	-	TRBV6-6	TRBJ1-1	CASSGGHPGGAEAFF	TGTGCCAGCAGTGGGGGACACCCGGGGGGCGCTGAAGCTTTCTTT
-	TRBD1	TRBV6-1	TRBJ2-5	CASRGQVQETQYF	TGTGCCAGCAGGGGACAGGTCCAAGAGACCCAGTACTTC
-	TRBD1	TRBV6-5	TRBJ1-2	CASSPLDRGYGYTF	TGTGCCAGCAGTCCCCTCGACAGGGGGTATGGCTACACCTTC
-	TRBD2	TRBV19	TRBJ2-3	CASSSGREASTDTQYF	TGTGCCAGTAGTTCCGGGCGGGAGGCTAGCACAGATACGCAGTATTTT
once	-	TRBV6-5	TRBJ2-7	CASSYSIGRGYEQYF	TGTGCCAGCAGTTACAGTATAGGGAGAGGCTACGAGCAGTACTTC
-	-	TRBV21-1	TRBJ2-7	CASSKAEDRSYEQYF	TGTGCCAGCAGCAAAGCGGAAGACAGGTCCTACGAGCAGTACTTC
-	TRBD2	TRBV4-2	TRBJ2-7	CASSPGISRGGSSYEQYF	TGTGCCAGCAGCCCAGGCATCTCTCGGGGGGGGAGCTCCTACGAGCAGTACTTC
-	TRBD1	TRBV4-1	TRBJ1-6	CASSREGQRNSPLHF	TGCGCCAGCAGCCGCGAGGGACAGCGAAATTCACCCCTCCACTTT
-	-	TRBV5-1	TRBJ1-4	CASSLSGNEKLFF	TGCGCCAGCAGCTTATCAGGCAATGAAAAACTGTTTTTT
-	TRBD2	TRBV27	TRBJ2-7	CASSPISGRHEQYF	TGTGCCAGCAGTCCCATTAGCGGGAGACACGAGCAGTACTTC
-	TRBD2	TRBV7-8	TRBJ2-3	CASGRGVPSTDTQYF	TGTGCCAGCGGCCGGGGGGTTCCTAGCACAGATACGCAGTATTTT
-	TRBD1	TRBV27	TRBJ2-3	CASSRTGATDTQYF	TGTGCCAGCAGCCGGACAGGGGCAACAGATACGCAGTATTTT
-	-	TRBV7-9	TRBJ2-7	CASTKSGRVIYEQYF	TGTGCCAGCACCAAGTCGGGCAGGGTTATCTACGAGCAGTACTTC
-	-	TRBV11-2	TRBJ2-5	CASSPAGGSGLQETQYF	TGTGCCAGCAGCCCAGCCGGGGGTAGCGGACTCCAAGAGACCCAGTACTTC
once	-	TRBV7-6	TRBJ2-7	CASSSKEEQYF	TGTGCCAGCAGCTCAAAGGAGGAGCAGTACTTC
-	-	TRBV18	TRBJ1-1	CASSPIDSGMNTEAFF	TGTGCCAGCTCACCTATCGACAGCGGGATGAACACTGAAGCTTTCTTT
once	-	TRBV4-2	TRBJ2-1	CASSQMLEGFNEQFF	TGTGCCAGCAGCCAAATGTTGGAGGGTTTCAATGAGCAGTTCTTC
-	TRBD2	TRBV12-5	TRBJ2-2	CASGLVAFGGSLNTGELFF	TGTGCTAGTGGTTTGGTAGCTTTTGGCGGGAGTTTGAACACCGGGGAGCTGTTTTTT
-	-	TRBV7-9	TRBJ2-6	CASSLGRNRAGANVLTF	TGTGCCAGCAGCTTAGGCCGAAACAGGGCTGGGGCCAACGTCCTGACTTTC
-	TRBD2	TRBV27	TRBJ2-1	CASSPTSGRAGEQFF	TGTGCCAGCAGCCCTACTAGCGGGAGGGCCGGGGAGCAGTTCTTC
-	-	TRBV19	TRBJ1-4	CASSIGGGVGYEKLFF	TGTGCCAGTAGTATAGGCGGAGGGGTCGGATATGAAAAACTGTTTTTT
-	-	TRBV27	TRBJ1-1	CASSYLLQGRDTEAFF	TGTGCCAGCAGTTACCTTCTACAGGGCCGGGACACTGAAGCTTTCTTT
-	TRBD2	TRBV4-2	TRBJ2-1	CASSQREEFGEQFF	TGTGCCAGCAGCCAGCGGGAGGAGTTCGGTGAGCAGTTCTTC
-	TRBD2	TRBV4-1	TRBJ2-1	CASSQDLAEFYNEQFF	TGCGCCAGCAGCCAAGATCTAGCGGAATTCTACAATGAGCAGTTCTTC
-	TRBD1	TRBV4-3	TRBJ2-7	CASSQDWGTVSYEQYF	TGCGCCAGCAGCCAAGATTGGGGGACAGTAAGCTACGAGCAGTACTTC
-	-	TRBV6-1	TRBJ1-1	CASSVGTEAFF	TGTGCCAGCAGTGTCGGCACTGAAGCTTTCTTT
-	TRBD1	TRBV7-9	TRBJ1-4	CASSSRTGGQKLFF	TGTGCCAGCAGCTCAAGGACAGGGGGACAAAAACTGTTTTTT
few	TRBD1	TRBV4-1	TRBJ2-3	CASSQGSFWGQPRTDTQYF	TGCGCCAGCAGCCAAGGGAGTTTCTGGGGACAGCCACGCACAGATACGCAGTATTTT
-	-	TRBV6-6	TRBJ2-7	CASGSPGEQYF	TGTGCCAGCGGTAGTCCGGGCGAGCAGTACTTC
-	TRBD1	TRBV27	TRBJ2-7	CASSQGTGSVEQYF	TGTGCCAGCAGTCAGGGGACAGGGTCGGTTGAGCAGTACTTC
-	TRBD1	TRBV19	TRBJ2-7	CASRGQGVRFIYEQYF	TGTGCCAGTAGAGGACAGGGGGTAAGGTTTATCTACGAGCAGTACTTC
-	-	TRBV30	TRBJ1-4	CAWSVLTDNEKLFF	TGTGCCTGGAGTGTTTTAACAGATAATGAAAAACTGTTTTTT
-	TRBD1	TRBV7-9	TRBJ1-1	CAGGLGQLNTEAFF	TGTGCCGGGGGGCTGGGACAGCTGAACACTGAAGCTTTCTTT
-	TRBD1	TRBV2	TRBJ1-2	CASSLWDRDYGYTF	TGTGCCAGCAGTCTCTGGGACAGGGACTATGGCTACACCTTC
-	-	TRBV9	TRBJ2-4	CASSPHGGGQNIQYF	TGTGCCAGCAGCCCCCATGGGGGGGGCCAAAACATTCAGTACTTC
-	TRBD1	TRBV11-2	TRBJ2-7	CASSPGTGKSYEQYF	TGTGCCAGCAGCCCAGGGACAGGGAAATCCTACGAGCAGTACTTC
-	-	TRBV11-3	TRBJ1-2	CASSPTGTHGGYGYTF	TGTGCCAGCAGCCCAACAGGTACCCACGGGGGCTATGGCTACACCTTC